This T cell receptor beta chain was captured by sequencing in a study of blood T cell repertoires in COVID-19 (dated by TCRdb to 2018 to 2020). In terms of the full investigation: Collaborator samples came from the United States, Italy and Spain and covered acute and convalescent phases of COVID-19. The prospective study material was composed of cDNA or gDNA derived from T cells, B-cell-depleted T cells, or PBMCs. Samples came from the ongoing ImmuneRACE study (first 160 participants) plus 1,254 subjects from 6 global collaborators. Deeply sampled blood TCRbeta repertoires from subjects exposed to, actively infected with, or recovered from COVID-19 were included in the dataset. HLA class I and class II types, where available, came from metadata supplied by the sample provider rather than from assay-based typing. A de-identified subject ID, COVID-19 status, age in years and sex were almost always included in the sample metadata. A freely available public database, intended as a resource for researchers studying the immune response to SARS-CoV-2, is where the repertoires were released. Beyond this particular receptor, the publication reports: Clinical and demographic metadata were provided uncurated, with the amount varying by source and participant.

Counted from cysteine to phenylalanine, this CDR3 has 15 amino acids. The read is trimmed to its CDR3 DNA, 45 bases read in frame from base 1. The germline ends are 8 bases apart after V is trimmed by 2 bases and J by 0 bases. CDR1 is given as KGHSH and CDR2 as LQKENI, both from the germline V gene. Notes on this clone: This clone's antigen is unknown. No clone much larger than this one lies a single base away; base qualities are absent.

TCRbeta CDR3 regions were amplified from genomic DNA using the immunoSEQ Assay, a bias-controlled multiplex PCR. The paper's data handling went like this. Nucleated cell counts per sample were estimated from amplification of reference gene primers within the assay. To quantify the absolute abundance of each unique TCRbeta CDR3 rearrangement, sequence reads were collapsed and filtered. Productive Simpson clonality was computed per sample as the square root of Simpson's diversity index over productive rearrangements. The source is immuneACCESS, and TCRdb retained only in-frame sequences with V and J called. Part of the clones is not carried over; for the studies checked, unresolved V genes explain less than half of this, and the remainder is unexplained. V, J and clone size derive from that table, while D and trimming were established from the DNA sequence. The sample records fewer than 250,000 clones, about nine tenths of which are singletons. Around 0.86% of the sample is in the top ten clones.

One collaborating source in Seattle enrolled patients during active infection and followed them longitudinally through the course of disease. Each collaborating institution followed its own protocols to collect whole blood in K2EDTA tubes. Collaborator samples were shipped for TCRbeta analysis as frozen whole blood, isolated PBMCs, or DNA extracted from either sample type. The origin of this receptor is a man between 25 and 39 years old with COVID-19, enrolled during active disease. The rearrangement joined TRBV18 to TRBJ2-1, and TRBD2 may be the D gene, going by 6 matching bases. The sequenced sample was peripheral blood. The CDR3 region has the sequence CASSPIGSSYNEQFF. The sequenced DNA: TGTGCCAGCTCACCAATCGGGAGCTCCTACAATGAGCAGTTCTTC.